The rows below give T cell receptor beta chains drawn from one sample of a study of T cell repertoires in cytomegalovirus infection. MiXCR, run by TCRdb on the reads, gives a single entry per CDR3 protein. This table has approximately 240,000 distinct CDR3 sequences, approximately 13% appearing once. The sequenced material came from PBMCs. These receptor sequences come from a human donor in good health (CMV status not recorded). Some clones in this sample may be carry-over from other donors' samples. Each CDR3 is given with its conserved first and last residue. D genes are given only for firm matches. The size of a clone is reported for some rows only, either as once, few or many, or as a class for expanded clones.

abundance	j_gene	v_gene	d_gene	CDR3aa	CDR3nt
-	TRBJ1-3	TRBV28	TRBD1	CASSPRSYRDRHPGNTIYF	TGTGCCAGCAGTCCTCGGTCCTACAGGGACAGACATCCTGGAAACACCATATATTTT
-	TRBJ2-6	TRBV19	-	CASSPRFEGANVLTF	TGTGCCAGTAGCCCTCGTTTTGAGGGTGCCAACGTCCTGACTTTC
-	TRBJ2-2	TRBV20-1	-	CSAGVGSGELFF	TGCAGTGCTGGAGTAGGGTCCGGGGAGCTGTTTTTT
many	TRBJ1-2	TRBV6-2/TRBV6-3	TRBD1	CASSDPAGQGHYGYTF	TGTGCCAGCAGCGACCCGGCGGGACAGGGCCACTATGGCTACACCTTC
-	TRBJ2-1	TRBV19	TRBD2	CASSHQRLAGTPLYNEQFF	TGTGCCAGTAGTCACCAACGACTAGCGGGGACACCTTTGTACAATGAGCAGTTCTTC
many	TRBJ2-3	TRBV7-2	TRBD2	CASSLGTNSDTQYF	TGTGCCAGCAGCTTGGGGACTAACTCAGATACGCAGTATTTT
-	TRBJ1-2	TRBV3-1	-	CASSQEGLHGYTF	TGTGCCAGCAGCCAAGAAGGGCTACATGGCTACACCTTC
-	TRBJ2-1	TRBV24-1	TRBD2	CATSDRLAGYNEQFF	TGTGCCACCAGTGATAGGCTAGCGGGTTACAATGAGCAGTTCTTC
few	TRBJ2-2	TRBV2	TRBD2	CASSESTGGPTGELFF	TGTGCCAGCAGTGAATCGACGGGAGGGCCAACCGGGGAGCTGTTTTTT
-	TRBJ1-4	TRBV7-6	-	CASSLGGRGRAPNEKLFF	TGTGCCAGCAGCTTAGGGGGCAGGGGCCGCGCCCCTAATGAAAAACTGTTTTTT
-	TRBJ1-2	TRBV19	TRBD1	CARGQAILDYGYTF	TGTGCCAGAGGACAGGCCATCCTAGACTATGGCTACACCTTC
few	TRBJ2-3	TRBV19	-	CASSSGHLGDTQYF	TGTGCCAGTAGTTCGGGCCACTTGGGTGATACGCAGTATTTT
-	TRBJ2-3	TRBV5-4	-	CASSSGVFGTDTQYF	TGTGCCAGCAGCTCGGGGGTATTCGGCACAGATACGCAGTATTTT